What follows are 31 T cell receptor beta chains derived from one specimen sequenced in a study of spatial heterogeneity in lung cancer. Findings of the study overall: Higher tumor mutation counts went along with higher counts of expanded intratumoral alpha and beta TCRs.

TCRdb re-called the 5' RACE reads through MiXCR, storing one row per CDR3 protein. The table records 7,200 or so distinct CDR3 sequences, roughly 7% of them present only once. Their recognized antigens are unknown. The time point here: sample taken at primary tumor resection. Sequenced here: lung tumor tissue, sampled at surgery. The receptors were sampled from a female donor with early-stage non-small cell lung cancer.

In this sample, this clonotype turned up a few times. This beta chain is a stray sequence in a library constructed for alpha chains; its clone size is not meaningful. This CDR3 is CATSRDGRQEGTQYF. The CDR3 region has the DNA TGTGCCACCAGCAGAGATGGAAGGCAGGAGGGGACCCAGTACTTC. The chain carries TRBV15 and TRBJ2-5, with a possible D match to TRBD2 (6 bases). Per the germline V gene, CDR1 is LNHNV and CDR2 is YYDKDF (reference sequence). The CDR3 length is 15 residues. V gave up 0 bases and J gave up 7 bases, with 15 bases separating them.

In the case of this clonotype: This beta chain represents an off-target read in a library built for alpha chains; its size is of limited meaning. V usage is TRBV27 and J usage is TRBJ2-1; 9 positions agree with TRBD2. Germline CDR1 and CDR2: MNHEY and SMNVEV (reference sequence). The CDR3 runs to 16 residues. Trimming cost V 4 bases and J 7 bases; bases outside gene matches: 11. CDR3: CASSSRGSGSRNEQFF. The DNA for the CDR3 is TGTGCCAGCAGTTCCCGGGGTAGCGGGAGCAGGAATGAGCAGTTCTTC.

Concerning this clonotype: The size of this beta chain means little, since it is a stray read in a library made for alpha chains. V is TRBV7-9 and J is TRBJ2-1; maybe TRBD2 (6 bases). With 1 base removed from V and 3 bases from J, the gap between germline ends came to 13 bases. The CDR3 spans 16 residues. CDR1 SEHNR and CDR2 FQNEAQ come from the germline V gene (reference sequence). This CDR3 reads CASSLGWEAGYNEQFF. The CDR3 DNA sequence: TGTGCCAGCAGCTTAGGTTGGGAGGCGGGCTACAATGAGCAGTTCTTC.

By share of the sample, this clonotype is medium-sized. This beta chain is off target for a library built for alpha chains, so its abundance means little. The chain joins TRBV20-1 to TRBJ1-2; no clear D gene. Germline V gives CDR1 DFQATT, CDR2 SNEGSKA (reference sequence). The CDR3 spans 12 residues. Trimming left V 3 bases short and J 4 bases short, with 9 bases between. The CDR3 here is CSASTDTYGYTF. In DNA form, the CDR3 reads TGCAGTGCTAGCACAGACACCTATGGCTACACCTTC.

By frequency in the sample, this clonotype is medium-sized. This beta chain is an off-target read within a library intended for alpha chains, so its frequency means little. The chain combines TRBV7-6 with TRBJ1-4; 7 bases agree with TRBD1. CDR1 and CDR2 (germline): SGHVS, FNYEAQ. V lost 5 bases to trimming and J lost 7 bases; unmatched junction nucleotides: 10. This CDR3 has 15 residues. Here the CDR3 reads CASSTHRGSGEKLFF. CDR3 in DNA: TGTGCCAGCAGCACCCACAGGGGCTCGGGTGAAAAACTGTTTTTT.

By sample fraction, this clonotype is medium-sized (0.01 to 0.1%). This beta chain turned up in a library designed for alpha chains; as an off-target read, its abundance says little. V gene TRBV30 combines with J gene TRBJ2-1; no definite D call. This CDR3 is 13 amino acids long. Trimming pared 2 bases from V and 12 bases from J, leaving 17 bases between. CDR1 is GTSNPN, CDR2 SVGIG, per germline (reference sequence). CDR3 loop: CAWSPAPIWGQFF. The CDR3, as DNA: TGTGCCTGGAGTCCAGCCCCGATCTGGGGGCAGTTCTTC.

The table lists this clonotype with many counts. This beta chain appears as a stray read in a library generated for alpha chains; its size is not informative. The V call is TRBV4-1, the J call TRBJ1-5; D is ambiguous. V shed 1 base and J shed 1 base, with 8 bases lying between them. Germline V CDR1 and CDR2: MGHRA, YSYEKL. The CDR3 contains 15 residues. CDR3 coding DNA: TGCGCCAGCAGCCAAGTTCACCCCAGCAATCAGCCCCAGCATTTT. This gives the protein CASSQVHPSNQPQHF.

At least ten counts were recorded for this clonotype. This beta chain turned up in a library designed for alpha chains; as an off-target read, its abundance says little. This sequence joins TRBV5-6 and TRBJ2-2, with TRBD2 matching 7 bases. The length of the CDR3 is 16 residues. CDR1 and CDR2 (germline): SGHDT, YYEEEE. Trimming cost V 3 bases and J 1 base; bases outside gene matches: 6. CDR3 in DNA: TGTGCCAGCAGCTCTTTTATAGCGGGGAACACCGGGGAGCTGTTTTTT. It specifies CASSSFIAGNTGELFF.

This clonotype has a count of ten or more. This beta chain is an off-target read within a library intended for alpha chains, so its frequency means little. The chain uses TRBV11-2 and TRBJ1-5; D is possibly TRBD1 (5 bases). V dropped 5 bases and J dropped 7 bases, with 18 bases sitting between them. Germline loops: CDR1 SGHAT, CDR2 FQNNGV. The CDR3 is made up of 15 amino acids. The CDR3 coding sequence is TGTGCCAGCAGCCGGGGAACACGGGAGGGGCAGCCCCAGCATTTT. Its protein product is CASSRGTREGQPQHF. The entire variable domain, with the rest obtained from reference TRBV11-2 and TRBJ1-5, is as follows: EAGVAQSPRYKIIEKRQSVAFWCNPISGHATLYWYQQILGQGPKLLIQFQNNGVVDDSQLPKDRFSAERLKGVDSTLKIQPAKLEDSAVYLCASSRGTREGQPQHFGDGTRLSIL.

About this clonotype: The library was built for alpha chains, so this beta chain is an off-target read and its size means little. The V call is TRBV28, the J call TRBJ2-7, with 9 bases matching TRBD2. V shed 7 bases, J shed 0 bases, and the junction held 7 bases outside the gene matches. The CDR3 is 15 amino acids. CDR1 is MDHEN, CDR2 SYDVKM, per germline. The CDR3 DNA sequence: TGTGCCAGCATCCCCGGACTAGCGTCCTCCTACGAGCAGTACTTC. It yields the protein CASIPGLASSYEQYF.

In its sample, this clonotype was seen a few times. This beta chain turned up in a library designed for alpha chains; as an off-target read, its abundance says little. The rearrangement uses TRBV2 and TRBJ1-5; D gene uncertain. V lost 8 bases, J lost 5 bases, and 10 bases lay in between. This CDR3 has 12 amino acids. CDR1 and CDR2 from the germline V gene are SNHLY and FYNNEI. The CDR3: CASGSVDQPQHF. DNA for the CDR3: TGTGCCAGCGGATCGGTAGATCAGCCCCAGCATTTT.

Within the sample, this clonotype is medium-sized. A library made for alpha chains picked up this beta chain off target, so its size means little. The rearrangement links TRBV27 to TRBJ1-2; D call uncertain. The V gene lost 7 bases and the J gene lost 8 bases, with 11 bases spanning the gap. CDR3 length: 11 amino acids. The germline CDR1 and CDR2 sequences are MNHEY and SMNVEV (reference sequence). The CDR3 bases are TGTGCCAGCACCGGAGTCGGCGGCTACACCTTC. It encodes CASTGVGGYTF.

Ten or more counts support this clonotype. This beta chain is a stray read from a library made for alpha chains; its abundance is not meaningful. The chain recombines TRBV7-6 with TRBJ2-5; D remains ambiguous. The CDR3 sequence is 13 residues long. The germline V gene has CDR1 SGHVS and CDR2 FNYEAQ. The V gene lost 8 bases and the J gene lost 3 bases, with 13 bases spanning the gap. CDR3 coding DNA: TGTGCCAGCGCCGAAGCGTCCAAAGAGACCCAGTACTTC. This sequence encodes CASAEASKETQYF.

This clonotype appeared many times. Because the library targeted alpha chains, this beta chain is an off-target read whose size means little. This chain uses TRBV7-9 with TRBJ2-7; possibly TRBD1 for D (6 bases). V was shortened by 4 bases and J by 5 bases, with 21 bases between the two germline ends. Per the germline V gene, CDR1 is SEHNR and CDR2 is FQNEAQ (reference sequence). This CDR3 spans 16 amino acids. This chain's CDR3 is CASSSARGRGPNEQYF. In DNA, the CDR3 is TGTGCCAGCAGCTCCGCCCGAGGCAGGGGCCCCAACGAGCAGTACTTC.

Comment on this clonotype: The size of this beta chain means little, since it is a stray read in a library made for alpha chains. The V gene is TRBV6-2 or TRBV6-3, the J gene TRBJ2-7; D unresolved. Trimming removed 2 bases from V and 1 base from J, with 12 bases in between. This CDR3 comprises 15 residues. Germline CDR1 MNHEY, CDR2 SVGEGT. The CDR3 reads CASSYKPSPSYEQYV. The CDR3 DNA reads TGTGCCAGCAGTTACAAGCCTTCTCCGTCCTACGAGCAGTACGTC.

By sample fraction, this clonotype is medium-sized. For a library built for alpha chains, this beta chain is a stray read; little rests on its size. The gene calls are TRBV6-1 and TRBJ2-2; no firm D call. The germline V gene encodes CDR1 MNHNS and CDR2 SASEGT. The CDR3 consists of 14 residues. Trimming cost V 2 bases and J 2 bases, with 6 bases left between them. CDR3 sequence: CASSESINTGELFF. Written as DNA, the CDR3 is TGTGCCAGCAGTGAATCCATAAACACCGGGGAGCTGTTTTTT.

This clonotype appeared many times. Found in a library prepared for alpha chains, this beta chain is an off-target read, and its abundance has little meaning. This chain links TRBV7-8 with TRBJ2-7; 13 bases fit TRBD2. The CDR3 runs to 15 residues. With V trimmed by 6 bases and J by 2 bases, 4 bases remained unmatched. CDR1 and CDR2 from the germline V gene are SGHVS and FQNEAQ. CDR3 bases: TGTGCCAGCAGACTAGCGGGAGGGCCCACCTACGAGCAGTACTTC. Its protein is CASRLAGGPTYEQYF.

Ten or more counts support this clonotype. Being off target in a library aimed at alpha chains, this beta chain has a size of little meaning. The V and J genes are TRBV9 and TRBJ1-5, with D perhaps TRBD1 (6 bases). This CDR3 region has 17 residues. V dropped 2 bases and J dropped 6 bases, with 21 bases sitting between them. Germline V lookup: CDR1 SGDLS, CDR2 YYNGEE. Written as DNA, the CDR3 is TGTGCCAGCAGCGTGCACCTCGAAGGGGGATTCGGTCAGCCCCAGCATTTT. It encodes CASSVHLEGGFGQPQHF.

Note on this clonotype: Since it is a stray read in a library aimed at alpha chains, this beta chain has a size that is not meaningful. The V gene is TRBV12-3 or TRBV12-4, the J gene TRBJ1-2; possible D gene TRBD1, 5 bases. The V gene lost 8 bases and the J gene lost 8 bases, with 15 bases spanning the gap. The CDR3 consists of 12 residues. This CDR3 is CASVGGGGGYTF. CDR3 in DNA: TGTGCCAGCGTGGGGGGAGGAGGAGGCTACACCTTC.

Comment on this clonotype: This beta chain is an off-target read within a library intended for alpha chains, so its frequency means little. The DNA for the CDR3 is TGTGCCAGCTCACCGGAGACAGCGACGGGGAAACTGTTTTTT. Amino acids: CASSPETATGKLFF. The chain links TRBV18 to TRBJ1-4; a possible D gene is TRBD1 (5 bases). The CDR3 runs to 14 residues. V gave up 3 bases and J gave up 11 bases, with 16 bases separating them. The germline V gene has CDR1 KGHSH and CDR2 LQKENI. The full variable domain, completed using reference TRBV18 and TRBJ1-4, is NAGVMQNPRHLVRRRGQEARLRCSPMKGHSHVYWYRQLPEEGLKFMVYLQKENIIDESGMPKERFSAEFPKEGPSILRIQQVVRGDSAAYFCASSPETATGKLFFGSGTQLSVL.

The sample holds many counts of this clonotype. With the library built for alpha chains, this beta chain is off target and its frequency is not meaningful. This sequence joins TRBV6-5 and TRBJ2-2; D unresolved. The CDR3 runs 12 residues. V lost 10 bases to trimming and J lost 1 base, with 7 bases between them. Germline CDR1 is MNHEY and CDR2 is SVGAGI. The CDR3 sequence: CATEGNTGELFF. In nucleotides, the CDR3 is TGTGCCACCGAAGGGAACACCGGGGAGCTGTTTTTT.

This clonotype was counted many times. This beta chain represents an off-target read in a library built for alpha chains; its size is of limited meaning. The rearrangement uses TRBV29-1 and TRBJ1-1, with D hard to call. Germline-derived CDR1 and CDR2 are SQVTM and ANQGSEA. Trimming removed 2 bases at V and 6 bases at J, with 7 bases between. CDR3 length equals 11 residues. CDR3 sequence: CSVEQLAEAFF. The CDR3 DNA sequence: TGCAGCGTTGAACAGCTGGCTGAAGCTTTCTTT.

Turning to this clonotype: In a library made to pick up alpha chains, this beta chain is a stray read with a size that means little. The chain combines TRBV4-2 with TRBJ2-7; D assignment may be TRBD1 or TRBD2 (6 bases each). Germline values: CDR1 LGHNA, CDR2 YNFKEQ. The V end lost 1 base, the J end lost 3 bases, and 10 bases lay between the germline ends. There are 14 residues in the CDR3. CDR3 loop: CASSQGGRDYEQYF. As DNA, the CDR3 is TGTGCCAGCAGCCAAGGGGGGCGGGACTACGAGCAGTACTTC.

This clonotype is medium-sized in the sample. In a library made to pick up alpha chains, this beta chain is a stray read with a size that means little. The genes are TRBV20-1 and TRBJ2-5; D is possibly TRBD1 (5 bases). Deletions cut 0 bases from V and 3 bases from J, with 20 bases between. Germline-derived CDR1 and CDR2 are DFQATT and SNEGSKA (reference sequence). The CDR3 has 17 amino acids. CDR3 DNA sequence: TGCAGTGCTAGAGATCATCGGACACCCGACCTTAAAGAGACCCAGTACTTC. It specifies CSARDHRTPDLKETQYF.

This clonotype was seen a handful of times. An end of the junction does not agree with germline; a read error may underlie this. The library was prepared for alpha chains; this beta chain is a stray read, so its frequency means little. CDR3 protein: CSARGGTGETQYF. The CDR3 nucleotides read TGCAGTGCCAGAGGAGGGACCGGAGAGACCCAGTACTTC. The chain links TRBV20-1 to TRBJ2-5, with D tentatively TRBD2 (6 bases). The CDR3 totals 13 residues. Germline CDR1 reads DFQATT; CDR2 reads SNEGSKA (reference sequence).

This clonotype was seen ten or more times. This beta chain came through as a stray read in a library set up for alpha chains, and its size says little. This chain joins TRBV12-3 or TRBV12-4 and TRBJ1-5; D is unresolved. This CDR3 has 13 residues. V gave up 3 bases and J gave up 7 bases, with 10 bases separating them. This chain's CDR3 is CASSFSVRQPQHF. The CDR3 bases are TGTGCCAGCAGTTTTTCCGTAAGGCAGCCCCAGCATTTT.

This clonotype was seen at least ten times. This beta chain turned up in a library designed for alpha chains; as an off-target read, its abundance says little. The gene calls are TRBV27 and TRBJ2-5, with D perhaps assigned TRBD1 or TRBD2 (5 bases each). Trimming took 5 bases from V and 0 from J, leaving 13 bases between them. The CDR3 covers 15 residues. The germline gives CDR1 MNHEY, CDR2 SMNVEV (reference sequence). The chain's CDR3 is CASSPSRGHQETQYF. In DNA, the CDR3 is TGTGCCAGCAGTCCCAGTCGGGGACACCAAGAGACCCAGTACTTC.

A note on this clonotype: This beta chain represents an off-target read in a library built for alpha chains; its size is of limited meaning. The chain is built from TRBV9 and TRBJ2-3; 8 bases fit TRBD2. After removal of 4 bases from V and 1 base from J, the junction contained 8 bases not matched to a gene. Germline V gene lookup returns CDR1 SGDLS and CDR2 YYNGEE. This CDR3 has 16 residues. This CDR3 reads CASSPLSGSGTDTQYF. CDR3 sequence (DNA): TGTGCCAGCAGCCCCCTGAGCGGGAGTGGCACAGATACGCAGTATTTT.

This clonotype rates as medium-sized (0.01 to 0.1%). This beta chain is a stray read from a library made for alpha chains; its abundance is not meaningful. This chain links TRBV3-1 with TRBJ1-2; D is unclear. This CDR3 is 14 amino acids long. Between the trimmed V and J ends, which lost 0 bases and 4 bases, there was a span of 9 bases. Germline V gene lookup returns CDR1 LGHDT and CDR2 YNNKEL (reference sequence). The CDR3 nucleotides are TGTGCCAGCAGCCAAGATTTGGGATCCTATGGCTACACCTTC. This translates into CASSQDLGSYGYTF.

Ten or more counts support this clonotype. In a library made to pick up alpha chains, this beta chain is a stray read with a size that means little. CDR3 nucleotides: TGTGCCAGCGGACGGAGGCACAGGACAAAACAAGAGACCCAGTACTTC. Its protein product is CASGRRHRTKQETQYF. This chain connects TRBV28 to TRBJ2-5; D is perhaps TRBD1 or TRBD2 (5 bases each). Germline CDR1 reads MDHEN; CDR2 reads SYDVKM. CDR3 size: 16 residues. The V end was cut by 8 bases, the J end by 2 bases, with 21 bases between.

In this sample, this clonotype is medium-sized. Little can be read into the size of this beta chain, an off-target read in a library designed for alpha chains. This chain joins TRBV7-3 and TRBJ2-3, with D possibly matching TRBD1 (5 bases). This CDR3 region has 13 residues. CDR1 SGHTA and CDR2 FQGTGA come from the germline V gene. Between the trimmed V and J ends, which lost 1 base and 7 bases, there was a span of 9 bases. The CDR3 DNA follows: TGTGCCAGCAGCTTAAGGGGCTTGAATACGCAGTATTTT. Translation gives CASSLRGLNTQYF.